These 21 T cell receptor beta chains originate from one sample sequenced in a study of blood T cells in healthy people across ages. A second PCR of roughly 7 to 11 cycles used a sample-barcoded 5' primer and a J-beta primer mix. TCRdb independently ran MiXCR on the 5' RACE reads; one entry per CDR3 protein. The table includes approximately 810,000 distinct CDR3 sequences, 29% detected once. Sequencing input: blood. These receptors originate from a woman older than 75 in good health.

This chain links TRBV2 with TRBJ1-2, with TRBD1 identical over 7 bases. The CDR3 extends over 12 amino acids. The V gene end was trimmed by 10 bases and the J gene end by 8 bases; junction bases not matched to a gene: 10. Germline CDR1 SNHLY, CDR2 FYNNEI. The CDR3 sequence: CAIRGGVGGYTF. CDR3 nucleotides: TGTGCCATCAGGGGGGGGGTCGGCGGCTACACCTTC.

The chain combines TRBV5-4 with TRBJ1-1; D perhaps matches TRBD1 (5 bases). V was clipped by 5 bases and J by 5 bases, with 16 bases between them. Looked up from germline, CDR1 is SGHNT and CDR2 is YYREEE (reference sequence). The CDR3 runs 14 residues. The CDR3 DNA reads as TGTGCCAGCAGTTCGGGTGGGGGGTGGACTGAAGCTTTCTTT. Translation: CASSSGGGWTEAFF.

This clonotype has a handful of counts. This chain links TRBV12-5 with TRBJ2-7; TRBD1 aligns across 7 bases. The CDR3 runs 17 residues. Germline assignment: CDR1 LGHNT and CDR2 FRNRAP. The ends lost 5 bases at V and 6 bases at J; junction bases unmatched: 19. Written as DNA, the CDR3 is TGTGCTAGTGGTCTTAAGGGGGCTCTCCGCTCTCGGCGCGAGCAGTACTTC. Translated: CASGLKGALRSRREQYF.

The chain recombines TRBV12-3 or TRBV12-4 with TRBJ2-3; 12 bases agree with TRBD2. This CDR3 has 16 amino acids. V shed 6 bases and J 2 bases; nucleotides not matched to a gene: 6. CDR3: CASRRTSGVPTDTQYF. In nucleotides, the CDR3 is TGTGCCAGCAGGCGGACTAGCGGGGTGCCCACAGATACGCAGTATTTT.

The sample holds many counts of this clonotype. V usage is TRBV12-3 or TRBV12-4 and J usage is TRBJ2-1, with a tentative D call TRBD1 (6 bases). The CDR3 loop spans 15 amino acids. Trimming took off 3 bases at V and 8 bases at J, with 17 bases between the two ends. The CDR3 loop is CASSFSGAPGHEQFF. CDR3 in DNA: TGTGCCAGCAGTTTCTCAGGGGCGCCCGGACATGAGCAGTTCTTC.

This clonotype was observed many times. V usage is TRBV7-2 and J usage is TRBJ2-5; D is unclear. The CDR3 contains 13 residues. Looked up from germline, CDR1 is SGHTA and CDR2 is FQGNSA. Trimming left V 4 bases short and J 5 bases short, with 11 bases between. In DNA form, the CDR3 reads TGTGCCAGCAGCTCCTACGTTGGTGAGACCCAGTACTTC. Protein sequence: CASSSYVGETQYF.

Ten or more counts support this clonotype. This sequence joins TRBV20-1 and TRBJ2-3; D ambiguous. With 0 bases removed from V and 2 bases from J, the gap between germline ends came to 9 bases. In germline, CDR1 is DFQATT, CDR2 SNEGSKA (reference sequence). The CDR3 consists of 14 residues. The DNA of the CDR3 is TGCAGTGCTAGAGATCTTGTAAACACAGATACGCAGTATTTT. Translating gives CSARDLVNTDTQYF.

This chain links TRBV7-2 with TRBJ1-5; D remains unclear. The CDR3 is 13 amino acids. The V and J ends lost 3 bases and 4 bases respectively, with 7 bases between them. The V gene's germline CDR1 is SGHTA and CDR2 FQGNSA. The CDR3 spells CASSFSENQPQHF. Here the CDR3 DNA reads TGTGCCAGCAGCTTTTCAGAGAATCAGCCCCAGCATTTT.

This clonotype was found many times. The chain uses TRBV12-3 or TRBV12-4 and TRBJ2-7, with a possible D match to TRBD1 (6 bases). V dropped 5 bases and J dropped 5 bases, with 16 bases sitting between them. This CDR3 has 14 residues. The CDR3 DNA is TGTGCCAGCAGTAAAGGACAGAGTGGGGACGAGCAGTACTTC. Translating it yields CASSKGQSGDEQYF.

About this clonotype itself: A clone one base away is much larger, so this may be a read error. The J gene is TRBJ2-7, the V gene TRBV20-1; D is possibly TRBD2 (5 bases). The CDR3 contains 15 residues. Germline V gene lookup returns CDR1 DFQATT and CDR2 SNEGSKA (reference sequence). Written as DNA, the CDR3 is TGCAGTGCTAGATCGACGACGGGGTCGTCCTGCGAGCAGTACTTC. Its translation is CSARSTTGSSCEQYF.

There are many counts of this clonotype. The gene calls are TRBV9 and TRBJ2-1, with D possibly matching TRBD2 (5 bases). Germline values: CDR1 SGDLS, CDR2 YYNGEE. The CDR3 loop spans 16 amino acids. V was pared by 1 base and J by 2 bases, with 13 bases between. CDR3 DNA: TGTGCCAGCAGCGTAAAAGAGGGTAGTCCCTACAATGAGCAGTTCTTC. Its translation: CASSVKEGSPYNEQFF.

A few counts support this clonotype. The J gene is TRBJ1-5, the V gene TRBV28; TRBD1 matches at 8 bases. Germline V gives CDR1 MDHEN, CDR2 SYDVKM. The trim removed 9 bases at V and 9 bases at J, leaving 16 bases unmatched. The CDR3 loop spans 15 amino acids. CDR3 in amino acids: CASTTPGQAVRPQHF. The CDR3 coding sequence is TGTGCCAGTACAACTCCGGGACAGGCCGTGAGGCCCCAGCATTTT.

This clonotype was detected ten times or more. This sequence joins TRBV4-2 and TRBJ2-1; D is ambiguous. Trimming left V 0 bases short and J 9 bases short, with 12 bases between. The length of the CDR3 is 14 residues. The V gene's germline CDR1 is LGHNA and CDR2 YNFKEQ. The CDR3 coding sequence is TGTGCCAGCAGCCAAGAAACGAGGAACAGTGAGCAGTTCTTC. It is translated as CASSQETRNSEQFF.

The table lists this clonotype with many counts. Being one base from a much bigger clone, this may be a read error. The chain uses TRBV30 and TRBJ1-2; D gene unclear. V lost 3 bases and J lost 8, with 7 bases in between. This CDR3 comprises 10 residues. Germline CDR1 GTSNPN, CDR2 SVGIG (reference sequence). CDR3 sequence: CAWRTGGYTF. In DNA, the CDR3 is TGTGCCTGGAGGACGGGCGGCTACACCTTC.

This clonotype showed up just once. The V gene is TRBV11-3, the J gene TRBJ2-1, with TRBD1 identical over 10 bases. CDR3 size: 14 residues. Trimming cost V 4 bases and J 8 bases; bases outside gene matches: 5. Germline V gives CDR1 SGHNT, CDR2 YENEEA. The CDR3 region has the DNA TGTGCCAGCAGCTCGACAGGGGGCGGGGATGAGCAGTTCTTC. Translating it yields CASSSTGGGDEQFF.

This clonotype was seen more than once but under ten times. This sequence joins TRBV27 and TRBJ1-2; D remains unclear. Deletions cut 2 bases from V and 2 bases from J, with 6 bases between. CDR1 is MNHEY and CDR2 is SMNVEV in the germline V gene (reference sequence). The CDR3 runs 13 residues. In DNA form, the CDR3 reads TGTGCCAGCAGTTTAAGGCCGAACTATGGCTACACCTTC. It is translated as CASSLRPNYGYTF.

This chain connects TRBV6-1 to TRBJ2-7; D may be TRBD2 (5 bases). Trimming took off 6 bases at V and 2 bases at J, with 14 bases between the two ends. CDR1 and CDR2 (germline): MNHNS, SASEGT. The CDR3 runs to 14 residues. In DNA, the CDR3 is TGTGCCAGCAGCCAACTAGTGTCCACCTACGAGCAGTACTTC. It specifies CASSQLVSTYEQYF.

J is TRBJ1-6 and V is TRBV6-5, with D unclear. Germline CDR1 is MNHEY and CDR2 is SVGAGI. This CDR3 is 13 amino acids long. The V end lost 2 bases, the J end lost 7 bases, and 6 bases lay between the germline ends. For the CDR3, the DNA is TGTGCCAGCAGTTACGATGGAAATTCACCCCTCCACTTT. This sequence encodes CASSYDGNSPLHF.

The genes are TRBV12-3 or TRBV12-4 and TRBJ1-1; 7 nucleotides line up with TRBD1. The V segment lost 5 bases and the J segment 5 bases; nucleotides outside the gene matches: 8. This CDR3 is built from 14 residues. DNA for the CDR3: TGTGCCAGCAGTCCCAGACAGGGAAAAACTGAAGCTTTCTTT. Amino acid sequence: CASSPRQGKTEAFF.

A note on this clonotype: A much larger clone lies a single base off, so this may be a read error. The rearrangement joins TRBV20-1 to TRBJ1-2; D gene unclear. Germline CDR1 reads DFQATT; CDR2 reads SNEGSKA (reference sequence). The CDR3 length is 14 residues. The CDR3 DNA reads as TGCAGTGCTAGAAGGGCCTTGGGGTTTTATGACTACACCTTC. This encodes CSARRALGFYDYTF.

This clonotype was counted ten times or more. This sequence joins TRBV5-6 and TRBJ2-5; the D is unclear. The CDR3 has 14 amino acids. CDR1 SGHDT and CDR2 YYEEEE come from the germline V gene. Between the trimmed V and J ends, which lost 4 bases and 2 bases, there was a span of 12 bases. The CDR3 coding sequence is TGTGCCAGCAGCCTCTTCGGCGGACAAGAGACCCAGTACTTC. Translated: CASSLFGGQETQYF. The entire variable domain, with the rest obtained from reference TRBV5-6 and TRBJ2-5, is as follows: DAGVTQSPTHLIKTRGQQVTLRCSPKSGHDTVSWYQQALGQGPQFIFQYYEEEERQRGNFPDRFSGHQFPNYSSELNVNALLLGDSALYLCASSLFGGQETQYFGPGTRLLVL.